This T cell receptor (beta chain) was sequenced in a study of Graves' ophthalmopathy and Graves' hyperthyroidism. This clonotype was seen repeatedly, ten times or more. Germline trimming cut 5 bases from V and 10 bases from J; bases unmatched to any gene: 9. The germline V gene encodes CDR1 MNHEY and CDR2 SVGAGI. The CDR3 length is 15 residues. Each donor who had ophthalmopathy showed moderate-to-severe activity, a CAS of ≥3, a NOSPECS of ≥4, and a duration under 3 months. Uncontrolled infections, pregnancy, lactation or other autoimmune diseases led to patient exclusion. The evidence that diagnosis relied on was clinical symptoms, serum thyroxine, TRAb, thyroid ultrasound and orbital computed tomography. Someone took the PBMCs out of more than 9 ml of fresh peripheral blood. RNA served as the template for amplifying TCR beta CDR3 regions. The first round was an RT-PCR with HTBI primers, and the second round was a multiplex PCR. TCRdb re-derived calls from the multiplex PCR reads in MiXCR, one entry per CDR3 protein. Seen here are hundreds of thousands of distinct CDR3 sequences, over 40% observed once, and the top ten hold roughly 3%.

This chain connects TRBV6-5 to TRBJ1-6; 9 positions agree with TRBD1. Material for sequencing was peripheral blood. The receptor comes from an adult man with Graves' ophthalmopathy. The CDR3 nucleotides read TGTGCCAGCAGTAAGAAGGGGACAGGGAGCTCACCCCTCCACTTT. It specifies CASSKKGTGSSPLHF.